This T cell receptor beta chain was recorded in a study of blood T cell repertoires in COVID-19. Across the whole study: Material from acute and convalescent COVID-19 was sourced from the United States, Italy and Spain.

This clone is a singleton in its sample. The CDR3 is 14 residues long. The ends lost 3 bases at V and 8 bases at J; junction bases unmatched: 5. Germline V gene lookup returns CDR1 SGHRS and CDR2 YFSETQ. How the authors handled the data: Amplification of reference gene primers provided the estimated nucleated cell counts. Profiled with immunoSEQ multiplex PCR; TCRdb holds only in-frame clones, not every one. V, J and clone size are taken as reported in that table, and D and trimming were inferred from the DNA itself. The table shows around 200,000 clones, with approximately 87% occurring only once. Participant ages covered about 18 to 95 years across about 25 US areas.

Material for sequencing was PBMCs or T cells enriched from blood (not recorded which). The rearrangement uses TRBV5-1 and TRBJ1-2; 12 bases map to TRBD1. The source of this sequence is a woman in her fifties or sixties in a cohort exposed to, infected with or recovered from COVID-19 (not recorded which). This CDR3 is CASSSGTGGLGYTF. The CDR3 DNA follows: TGCGCCAGCAGCTCCGGGACAGGGGGCTTGGGCTACACCTTC.